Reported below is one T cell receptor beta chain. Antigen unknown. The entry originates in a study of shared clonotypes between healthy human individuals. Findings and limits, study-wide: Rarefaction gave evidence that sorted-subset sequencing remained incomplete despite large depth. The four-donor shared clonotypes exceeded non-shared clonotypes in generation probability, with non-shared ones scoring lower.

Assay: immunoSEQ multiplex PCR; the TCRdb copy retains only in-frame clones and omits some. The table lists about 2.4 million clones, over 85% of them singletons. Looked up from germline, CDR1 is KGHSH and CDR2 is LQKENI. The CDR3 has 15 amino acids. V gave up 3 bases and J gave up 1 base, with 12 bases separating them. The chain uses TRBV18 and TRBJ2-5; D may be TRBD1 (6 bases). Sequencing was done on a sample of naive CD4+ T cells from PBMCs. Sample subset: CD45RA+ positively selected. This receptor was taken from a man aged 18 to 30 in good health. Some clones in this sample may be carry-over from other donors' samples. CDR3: CASSPGWGPQETQYF. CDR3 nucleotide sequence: TGTGCCAGCTCACCGGGATGGGGGCCCCAAGAGACCCAGTACTTC.